The present T cell receptor beta chain was sequenced within a study of CD8 T cell repertoires and HIV-1 epitope variants. Losses at the gene ends were 2 bases for V and 1 base for J; bases not matched to a gene: 2. Germline assignment: CDR1 ENHRY and CDR2 SYGVKD. The CDR3 length is 16 residues. Libraries were prepared by immunoSEQ multiplex PCR; TCRdb keeps only in-frame clonotypes and omits some of them. The table includes 5,000 to 6,500 clones, roughly 64% detected once. Comments on this clone: Its antigen is currently unknown.

This TCR came from a male donor with HIV. The sequenced sample was cultured CD8+ T cells derived from PBMCs. The chain links TRBV10-3 to TRBJ2-3; 11 bases map to TRBD2. The CDR3 DNA follows: TGTGCCATCAGTGAGAGACTAGCGGGGCGCACAGATACGCAGTATTTT. This encodes CAISERLAGRTDTQYF.